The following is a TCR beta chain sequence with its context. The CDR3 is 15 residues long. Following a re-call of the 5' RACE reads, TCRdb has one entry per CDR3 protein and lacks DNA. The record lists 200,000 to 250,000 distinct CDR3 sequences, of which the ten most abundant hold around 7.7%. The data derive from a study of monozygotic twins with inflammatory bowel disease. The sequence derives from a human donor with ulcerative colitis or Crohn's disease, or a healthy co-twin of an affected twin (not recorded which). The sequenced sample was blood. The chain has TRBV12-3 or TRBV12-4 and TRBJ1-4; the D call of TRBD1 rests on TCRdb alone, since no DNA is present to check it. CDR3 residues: CASSLTGAEDEKLFF.